This T cell receptor (beta chain) was found in a study of cytomegalovirus exposure and HLA in healthy donors. About the study: Findings of an earlier analysis included under 140 million unique TCR beta sequences from 200 million or so T cells.

Findings and limits, study-wide: The CMV antigen specificity of a few CMV-associated chains was confirmed through in vitro analysis. Clonal expansion, a later analysis showed, was greater in HLA-associated TCR beta chains than in equally common others. Only CMV serostatus was available as immune exposure information.

Remarks on this clone: Its matching antigen is unknown.

With 60 Vbeta and 13 Jbeta primers, the PCR was carried out. The assay was immunoSEQ multiplex PCR, and TCRdb's table has in-frame clones only and misses some. The sample holds 60,000 or so clones, approximately 77% seen once. Material: PBMCs. This sequence was found in a woman aged 40 to 50 in good health and CMV-seropositive.

CDR3 nucleotides: TGTGCCAGCAGCTCACCCGACAGTCGGAATTCACCCCTCCACTTT. Its translation: CASSSPDSRNSPLHF. The chain is built from TRBV27 and TRBJ1-6; D possibly corresponds to TRBD1 (5 bases). The CDR3 spans 15 residues. The germline V and J ends were trimmed by 6 bases and 7 bases, with 16 bases remaining between them. Looked up from germline, CDR1 is MNHEY and CDR2 is SMNVEV (reference sequence).